This T cell receptor (beta chain) is from a study of cytomegalovirus exposure and HLA in healthy donors. The J segment lost 2 bases and the V segment lost 3 bases, leaving 8 bases of the junction unmatched. Looked up from germline, CDR1 is PRHDT and CDR2 is FYEKMQ (reference sequence). The CDR3 length is 17 residues. 60 Vbeta and 13 Jbeta primers were used in PCR. Only in-frame clones appear in the TCRdb table, and some are missing; sequencing was by immunoSEQ multiplex PCR. The table lists 200,000 or so clones, over 75% of them singletons. The genes are TRBV13 and TRBJ2-1; 9 bases fit TRBD1. Sample: PBMCs. The receptor's source is a middle-aged man in good health and CMV-seropositive. The CDR3 sequence: CASSFSSRTGAYNEQFF. The DNA for the CDR3 is TGTGCCAGCAGCTTCTCTTCTCGGACAGGGGCCTACAATGAGCAGTTCTTC.